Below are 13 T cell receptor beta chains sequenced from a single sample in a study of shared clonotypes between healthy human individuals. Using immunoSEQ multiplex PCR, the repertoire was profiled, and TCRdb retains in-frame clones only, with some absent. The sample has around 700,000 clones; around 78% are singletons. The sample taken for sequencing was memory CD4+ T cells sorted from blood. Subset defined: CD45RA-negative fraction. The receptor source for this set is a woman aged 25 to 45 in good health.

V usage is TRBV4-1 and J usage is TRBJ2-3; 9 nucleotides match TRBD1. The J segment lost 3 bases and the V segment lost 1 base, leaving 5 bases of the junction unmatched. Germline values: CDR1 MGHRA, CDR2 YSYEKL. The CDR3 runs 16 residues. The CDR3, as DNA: TGCGCCAGCAGCCAAGCTTGGGGACAGGGTACAGATACGCAGTATTTT. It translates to CASSQAWGQGTDTQYF.

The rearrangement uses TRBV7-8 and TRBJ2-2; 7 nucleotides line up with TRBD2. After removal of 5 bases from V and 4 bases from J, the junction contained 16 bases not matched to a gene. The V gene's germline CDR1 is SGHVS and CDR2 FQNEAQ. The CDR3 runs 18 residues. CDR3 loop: CASSRTPLWRESTGELFF. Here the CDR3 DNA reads TGTGCCAGCAGCCGTACCCCCCTCTGGCGGGAGAGCACCGGGGAGCTGTTTTTT.

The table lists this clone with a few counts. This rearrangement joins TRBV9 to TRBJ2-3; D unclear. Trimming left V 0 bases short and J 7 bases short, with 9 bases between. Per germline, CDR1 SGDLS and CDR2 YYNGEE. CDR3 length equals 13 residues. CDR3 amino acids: CASSVGAANTQYF. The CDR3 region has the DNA TGTGCCAGCAGCGTAGGGGCGGCGAATACGCAGTATTTT. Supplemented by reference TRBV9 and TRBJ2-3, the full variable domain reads DSGVTQTPKHLITATGQRVTLRCSPRSGDLSVYWYQQSLDQGLQFLIQYYNGEERAKGNILERFSAQQFPDLHSELNLSSLELGDSALYFCASSVGAANTQYFGPGTRLTVL.

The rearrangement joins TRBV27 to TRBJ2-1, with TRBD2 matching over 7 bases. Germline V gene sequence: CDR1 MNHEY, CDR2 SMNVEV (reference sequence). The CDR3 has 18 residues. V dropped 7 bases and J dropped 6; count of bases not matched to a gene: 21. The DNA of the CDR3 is TGTGCCAGCACCCCTAAGAGGCGGGAGAAAGGATTGGGCAATGAGCAGTTCTTC. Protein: CASTPKRREKGLGNEQFF.

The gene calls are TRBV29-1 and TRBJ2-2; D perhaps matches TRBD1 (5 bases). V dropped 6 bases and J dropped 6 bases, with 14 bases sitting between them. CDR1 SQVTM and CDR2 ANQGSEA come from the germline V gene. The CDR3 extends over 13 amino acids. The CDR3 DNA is TGCAGCGTCCGTGGGGCGTTCGCCGGGGAGCTGTTTTTT. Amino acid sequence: CSVRGAFAGELFF.

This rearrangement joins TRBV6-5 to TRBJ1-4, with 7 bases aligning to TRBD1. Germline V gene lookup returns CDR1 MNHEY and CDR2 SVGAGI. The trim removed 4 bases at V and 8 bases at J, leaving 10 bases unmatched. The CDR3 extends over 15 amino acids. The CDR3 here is CASSSDRGQREKLFF. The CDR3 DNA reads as TGTGCCAGCAGTTCTGATAGGGGGCAGAGGGAAAAACTGTTTTTT.

This CDR3 reads CASNIIQGGAEAFF. In nucleotides, the CDR3 is TGTGCCAGCAACATAATACAGGGAGGGGCTGAAGCTTTCTTT. This rearrangement joins TRBV28 to TRBJ1-1, with TRBD1 as a possible D gene (6 bases). This CDR3 spans 14 amino acids. Trimming stripped 7 bases from V and 6 bases from J, with 18 bases between. In germline, CDR1 is MDHEN, CDR2 SYDVKM.

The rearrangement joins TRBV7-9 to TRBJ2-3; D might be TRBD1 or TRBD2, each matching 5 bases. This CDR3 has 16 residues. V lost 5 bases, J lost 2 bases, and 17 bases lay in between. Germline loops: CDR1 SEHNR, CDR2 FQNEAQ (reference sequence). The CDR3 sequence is CASSHLIGTNTDTQYF. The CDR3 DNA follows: TGTGCCAGCAGCCACCTAATCGGGACGAACACAGATACGCAGTATTTT. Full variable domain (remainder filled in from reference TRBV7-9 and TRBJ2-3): DTGVSQNPRHKITKRGQNVTFRCDPISEHNRLYWYRQTLGQGPEFLTYFQNEAQLEKSRLLSDRFSAERPKGSFSTLEIQRTEQGDSAMYLCASSHLIGTNTDTQYFGPGTRLTVL.

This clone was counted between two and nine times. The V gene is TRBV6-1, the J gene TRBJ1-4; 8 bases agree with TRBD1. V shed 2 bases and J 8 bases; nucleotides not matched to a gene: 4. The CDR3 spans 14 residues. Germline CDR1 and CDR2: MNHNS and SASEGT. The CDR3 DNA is TGTGCCAGCAGTGAACGACAGGGGAGGGAAAAACTGTTTTTT. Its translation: CASSERQGREKLFF.

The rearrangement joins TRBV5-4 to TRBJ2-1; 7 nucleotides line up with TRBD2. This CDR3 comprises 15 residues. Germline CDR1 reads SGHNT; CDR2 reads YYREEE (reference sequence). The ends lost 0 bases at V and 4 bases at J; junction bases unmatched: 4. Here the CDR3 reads CASSLGLAEYNEQFF. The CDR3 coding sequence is TGTGCCAGCAGCTTGGGCCTAGCGGAGTACAATGAGCAGTTCTTC.

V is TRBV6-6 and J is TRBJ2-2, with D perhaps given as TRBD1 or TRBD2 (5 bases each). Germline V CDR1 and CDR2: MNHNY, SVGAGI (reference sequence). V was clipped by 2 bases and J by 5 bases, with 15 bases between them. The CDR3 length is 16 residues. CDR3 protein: CASSYETQGRTGELFF. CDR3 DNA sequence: TGTGCCAGCAGTTACGAGACCCAGGGACGTACCGGGGAGCTGTTTTTT.

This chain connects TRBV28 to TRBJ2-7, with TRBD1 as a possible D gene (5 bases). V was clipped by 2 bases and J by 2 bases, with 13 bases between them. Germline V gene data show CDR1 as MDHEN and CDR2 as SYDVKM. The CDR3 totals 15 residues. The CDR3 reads CASSLSRAHTYEQYF. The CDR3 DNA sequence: TGTGCCAGCAGTTTAAGCAGGGCCCATACCTACGAGCAGTACTTC.

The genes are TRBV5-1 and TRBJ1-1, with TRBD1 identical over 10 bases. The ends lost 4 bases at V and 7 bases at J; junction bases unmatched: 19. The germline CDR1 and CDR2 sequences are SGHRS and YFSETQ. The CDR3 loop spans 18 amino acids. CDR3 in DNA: TGCGCCAGCAGCGGGGGGACAGGGGATCCCCTTCCCCAGCATGAAGCTTTCTTT. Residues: CASSGGTGDPLPQHEAFF.